This T cell receptor beta chain was observed in a study of a mutant IDH1 vaccine in newly diagnosed glioma (dated by TCRdb to about 2021). Background on the whole study: Eight vaccinations were administered to patients in weeks 1, 3, 5, 7, 11, 15, 19 and 23, corresponding to visits V03 through V10. In the chemotherapy-containing groups, vaccination started alongside temozolomide cycles, whereas in patients who had radiotherapy alone it started 4-6 weeks after radiotherapy. Of the roughly 30 treated patients, 62.5% were male and around 38% were female, and a mean age of approximately 40 years was recorded. Before enrollment, most patients had been given radiochemotherapy with temozolomide as standard therapy, while the rest had received either radiotherapy alone or temozolomide alone. Peripheral blood samples were drawn at six visits, namely V03 (baseline), V05, V07, V10, V12 and V13. For exploratory analyses, about two dozen treated patients had longitudinal TCRB deep sequencing done wherever samples were available.

Explained via the paper, the time point label denotes: week 23, last vaccination. A 20-mer mutant IDH1 peptide at 300 micrograms in Montanide made up each vaccine dose, which was injected subcutaneously together with topical imiquimod. The donors had newly diagnosed IDH1-mutant astrocytomas of WHO grade 3 or 4 that showed loss of nuclear ATRX. The samples were drawn from NOA16, a multicentre, single-arm, open-label phase I trial in Germany that tested a mutant IDH1 peptide vaccine in humans for the first time. Genomic DNA for TCRB sequencing was extracted from EDTA blood using the DNeasy Blood and Tissue Kit. Broad study findings and their caveats: PBMC samples for TCRB deep sequencing were selected based on availability. Across multiple MHC alleles, vaccine-induced immune responses were seen in approximately 93% of patients. According to the authors, sample limitations meant that analyses of patient blood samples could not be reproduced. Pseudoprogression appeared unrelated to alterations in the top peripheral T cell clonotypes detected by TCRB sequencing.

The library relied on the immunoSEQ multiplex PCR assay. Following the manufacturer's protocol, the hsTCRB Kit was used to amplify rearranged TCR beta chain sequences. Sequencing of TCRB libraries was carried out on an Illumina MiSeq. As for how the authors treated the data: The proprietary platform of the kit vendor was used for demultiplexing, trimming and gene mapping. As stored in TCRdb, this immuneACCESS dataset retains in-frame rearrangements with V and J assigned. A fraction of the clones does not appear; measured against another copy, unresolved V genes explain less than half of the discrepancy, and the remainder lacks a known reason. Clone size and the V and J calls come from that table; the DNA yielded D and trimming. This sample holds approximately 43,000 clones; around 76% were observed only once. The ten top clones hold 6.3% of the sample. A word on this clone: The clone's antigen remains unknown. No base-level quality is on record; no much larger clone is a single base apart.

The source was PBMCs, collected from a glioma patient whose treatment included an IDH1 peptide vaccine. This TCR was sampled from a woman aged 40 to 50 with glioma. Some clones in this sample may be carry-over from other donors' samples.

Read as DNA, the sequence is TGTGCCAGCAGCCTACCGGGCCGGAGCACAGATACGCAGTATTTT. The translation is CASSLPGRSTDTQYF. The rearranged chain carries TRBV5-6 and TRBJ2-3; the D segment cannot be called with confidence. The cysteine opens and the phenylalanine closes a CDR3 of 15 amino acids. Only the CDR3 part of the read is kept: 45 bases, read in frame from the first base. The germline ends are 12 bases apart after V is trimmed by 4 bases and J by 0 bases. The CDR1 and CDR2 encoded by the germline V gene are SGHDT and YYEEEE.